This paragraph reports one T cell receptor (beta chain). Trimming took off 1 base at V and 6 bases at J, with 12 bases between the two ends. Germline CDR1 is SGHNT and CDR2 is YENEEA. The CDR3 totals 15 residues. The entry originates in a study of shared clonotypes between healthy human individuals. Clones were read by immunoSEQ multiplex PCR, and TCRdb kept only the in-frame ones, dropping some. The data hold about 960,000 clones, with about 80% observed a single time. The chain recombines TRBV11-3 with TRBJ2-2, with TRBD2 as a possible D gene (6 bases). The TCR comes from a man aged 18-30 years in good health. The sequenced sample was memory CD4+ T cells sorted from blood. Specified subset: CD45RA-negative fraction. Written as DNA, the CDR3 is TGTGCCAGCAGCTTAGTTTCGGGCGGGGCCGGGGAGCTGTTTTTT. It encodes CASSLVSGGAGELFF. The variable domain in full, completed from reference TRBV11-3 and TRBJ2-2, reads EAGVVQSPRYKIIEKKQPVAFWCNPISGHNTLYWYLQNLGQGPELLIRYENEEAVDDSQLPKDRFSAERLKGVDSTLKIQPAELGDSAVYLCASSLVSGGAGELFFGEGSRLTVL.